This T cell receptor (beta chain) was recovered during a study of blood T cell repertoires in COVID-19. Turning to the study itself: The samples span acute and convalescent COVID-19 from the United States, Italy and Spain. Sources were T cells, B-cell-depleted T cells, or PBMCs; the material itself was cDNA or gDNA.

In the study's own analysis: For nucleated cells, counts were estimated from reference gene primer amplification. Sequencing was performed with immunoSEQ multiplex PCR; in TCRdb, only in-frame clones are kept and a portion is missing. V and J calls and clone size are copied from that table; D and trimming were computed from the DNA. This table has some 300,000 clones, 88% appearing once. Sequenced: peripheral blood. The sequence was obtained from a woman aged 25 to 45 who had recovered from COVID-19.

CDR3 sequence: CASSLMTGTYGYTF. In DNA form, the CDR3 reads TGTGCCAGCAGCTTAATGACAGGGACCTATGGCTACACCTTC. The chain couples TRBV7-2 to TRBJ1-2; 7 bases align to TRBD1. CDR3 length equals 14 residues. The germline gives CDR1 SGHTA, CDR2 FQGNSA. The V gene end was trimmed by 2 bases and the J gene end by 4 bases; junction bases not matched to a gene: 4.